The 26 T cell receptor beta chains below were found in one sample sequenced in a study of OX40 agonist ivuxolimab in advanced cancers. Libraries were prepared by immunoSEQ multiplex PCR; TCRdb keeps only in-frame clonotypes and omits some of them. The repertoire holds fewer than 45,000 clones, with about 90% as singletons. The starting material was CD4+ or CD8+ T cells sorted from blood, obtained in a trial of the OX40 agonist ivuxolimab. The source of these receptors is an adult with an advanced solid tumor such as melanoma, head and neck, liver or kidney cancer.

The CDR3 is CASSQGRRGDEQYF. As DNA, the CDR3 is TGCGCCAGCAGCCAAGGTCGGCGAGGGGACGAGCAGTACTTC. This sequence joins TRBV4-3 and TRBJ2-7; D might be TRBD1 or TRBD2, each matching 5 bases. Germline V gene sequence: CDR1 LGHNA, CDR2 YSLEER. Trimming shortened V by 1 base and J by 5 bases, and 12 bases separated the two germline ends. The CDR3 extends over 14 amino acids.

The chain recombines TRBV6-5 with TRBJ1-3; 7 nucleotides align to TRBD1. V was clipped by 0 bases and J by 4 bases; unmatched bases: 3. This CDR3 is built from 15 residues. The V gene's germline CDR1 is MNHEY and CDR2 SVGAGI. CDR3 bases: TGTGCCAGCAGTTACTCGACAGGGAGAGGAAACACCATATATTTT. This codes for CASSYSTGRGNTIYF.

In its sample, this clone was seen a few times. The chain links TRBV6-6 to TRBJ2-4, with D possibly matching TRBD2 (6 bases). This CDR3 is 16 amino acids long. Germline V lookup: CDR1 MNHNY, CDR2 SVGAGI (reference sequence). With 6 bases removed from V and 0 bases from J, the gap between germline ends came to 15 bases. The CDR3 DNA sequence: TGTGCCAGCAGCCCGAGGCGGGGACTAGCCAAAAACATTCAGTACTTC. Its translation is CASSPRRGLAKNIQYF.

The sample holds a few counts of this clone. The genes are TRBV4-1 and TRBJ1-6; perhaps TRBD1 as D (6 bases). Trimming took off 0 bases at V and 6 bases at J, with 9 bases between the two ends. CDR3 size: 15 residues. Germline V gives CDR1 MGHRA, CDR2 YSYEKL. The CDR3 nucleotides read TGCGCCAGCAGCCAAGATCGGGGGCGTAATTCACCCCTCCACTTT. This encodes CASSQDRGRNSPLHF.

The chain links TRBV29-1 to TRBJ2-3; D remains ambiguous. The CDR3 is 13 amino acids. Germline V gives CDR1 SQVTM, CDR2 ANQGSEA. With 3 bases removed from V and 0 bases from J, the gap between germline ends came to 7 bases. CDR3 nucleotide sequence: TGCAGCGTTGATTACGGGAGCACAGATACGCAGTATTTT. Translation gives CSVDYGSTDTQYF.

CDR3 DNA sequence: TGCGCCAGCAGCTTGGAGCGTGGACTAGCGGCGAGCACAGATACGCAGTATTTT. Its translation: CASSLERGLAASTDTQYF. The chain is built from TRBV5-1 and TRBJ2-3, with 10 bases identical to TRBD2. CDR1 and CDR2 (germline): SGHRS, YFSETQ. The CDR3 sequence is 18 residues long. The V gene end was trimmed by 0 bases and the J gene end by 0 bases; junction bases not matched to a gene: 7.

The CDR3 here is CASSQDRPSGVKETQYF. DNA of the CDR3: TGCGCCAGCAGCCAAGATCGGCCCAGCGGGGTTAAAGAGACCCAGTACTTC. The chain couples TRBV4-3 to TRBJ2-5; 7 bases align to TRBD2. The germline CDR1 and CDR2 sequences are LGHNA and YSLEER. The CDR3 contains 17 residues. V dropped 0 bases and J dropped 3; count of bases not matched to a gene: 10.

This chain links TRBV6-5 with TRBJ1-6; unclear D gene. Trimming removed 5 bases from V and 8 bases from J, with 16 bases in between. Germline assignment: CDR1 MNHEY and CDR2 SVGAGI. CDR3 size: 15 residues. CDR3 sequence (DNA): TGTGCCAGCAGTCTGAGAGAAGGGTTTTATTCACCCCTCCACTTT. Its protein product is CASSLREGFYSPLHF.

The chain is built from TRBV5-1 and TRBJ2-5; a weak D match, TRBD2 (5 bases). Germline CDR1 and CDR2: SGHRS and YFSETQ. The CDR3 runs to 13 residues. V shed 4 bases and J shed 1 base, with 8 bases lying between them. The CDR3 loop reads CASSAGPQETQYF. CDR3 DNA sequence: TGCGCCAGCAGCGCGGGCCCCCAAGAGACCCAGTACTTC.

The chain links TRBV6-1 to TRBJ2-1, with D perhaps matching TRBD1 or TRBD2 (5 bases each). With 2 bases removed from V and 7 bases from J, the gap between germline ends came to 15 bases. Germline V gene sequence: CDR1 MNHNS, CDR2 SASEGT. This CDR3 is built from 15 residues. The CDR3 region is CASSEMGDRTNEQFF. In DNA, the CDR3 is TGTGCCAGCAGTGAAATGGGGGACCGGACAAATGAGCAGTTCTTC.

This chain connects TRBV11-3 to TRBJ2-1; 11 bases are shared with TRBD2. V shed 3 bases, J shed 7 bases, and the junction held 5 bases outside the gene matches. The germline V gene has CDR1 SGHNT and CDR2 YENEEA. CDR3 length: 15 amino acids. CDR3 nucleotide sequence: TGTGCCAGCAGCTTTAGCGGGGGGGCCGGGAATGAGCAGTTCTTC. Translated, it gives CASSFSGGAGNEQFF. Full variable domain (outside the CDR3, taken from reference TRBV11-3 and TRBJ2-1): EAGVVQSPRYKIIEKKQPVAFWCNPISGHNTLYWYLQNLGQGPELLIRYENEEAVDDSQLPKDRFSAERLKGVDSTLKIQPAELGDSAVYLCASSFSGGAGNEQFFGPGTRLTVL.

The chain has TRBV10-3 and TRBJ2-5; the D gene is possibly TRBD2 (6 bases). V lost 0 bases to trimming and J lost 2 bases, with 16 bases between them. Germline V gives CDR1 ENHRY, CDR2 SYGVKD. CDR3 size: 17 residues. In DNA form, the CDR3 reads TGTGCCATCAGTGAGTCGGGACTCCGGTCGGTACAAGAGACCCAGTACTTC. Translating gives CAISESGLRSVQETQYF.

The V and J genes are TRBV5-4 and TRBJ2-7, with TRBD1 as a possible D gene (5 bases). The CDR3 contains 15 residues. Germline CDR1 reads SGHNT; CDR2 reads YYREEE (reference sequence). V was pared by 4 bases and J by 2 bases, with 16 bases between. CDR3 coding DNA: TGTGCCAGCAGCCTGAGGAGCAGACAGACCTACGAGCAGTACTTC. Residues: CASSLRSRQTYEQYF.

The CDR3 nucleotides are TGTGCCAGCAGCCCGCACGACAGGGGCGCCTACAATGAGCAGTTCTTC. Translated, it gives CASSPHDRGAYNEQFF. The gene calls are TRBV11-3 and TRBJ2-1; 8 nucleotides agree with TRBD1. Trimming took 5 bases from V and 2 from J; bases not matched to a gene: 8. The CDR3 is 16 residues long. The V gene's germline CDR1 is SGHNT and CDR2 YENEEA.

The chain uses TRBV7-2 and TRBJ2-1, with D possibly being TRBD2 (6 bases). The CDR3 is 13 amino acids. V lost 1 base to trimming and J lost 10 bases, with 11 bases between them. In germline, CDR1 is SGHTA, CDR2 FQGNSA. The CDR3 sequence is CASSLGGDMEQFF. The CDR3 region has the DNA TGTGCCAGCAGCTTAGGGGGGGATATGGAGCAGTTCTTC.

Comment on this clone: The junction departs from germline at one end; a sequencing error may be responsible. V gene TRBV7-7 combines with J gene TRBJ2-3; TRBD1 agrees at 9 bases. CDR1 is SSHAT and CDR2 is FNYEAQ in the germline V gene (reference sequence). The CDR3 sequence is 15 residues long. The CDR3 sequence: CASSLGTGNTDTQYF. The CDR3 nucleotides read TGTGCTAGCAGCCTCGGGACAGGGAACACAGATACGCAGTATTTT.

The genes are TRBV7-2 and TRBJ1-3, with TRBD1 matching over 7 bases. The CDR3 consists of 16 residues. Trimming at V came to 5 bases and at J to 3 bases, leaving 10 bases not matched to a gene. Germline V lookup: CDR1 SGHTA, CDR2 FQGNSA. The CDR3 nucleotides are TGTGCCAGCAGCACAAGGGTAGGGGGCTTTGGAAACACCATATATTTT. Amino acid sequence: CASSTRVGGFGNTIYF.

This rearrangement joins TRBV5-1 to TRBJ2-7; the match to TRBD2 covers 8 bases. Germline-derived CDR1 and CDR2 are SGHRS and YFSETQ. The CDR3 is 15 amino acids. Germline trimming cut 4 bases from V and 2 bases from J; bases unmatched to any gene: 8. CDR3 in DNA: TGCGCCAGCAGCATCCTAGCGGGTCCGACCTACGAGCAGTACTTC. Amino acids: CASSILAGPTYEQYF.

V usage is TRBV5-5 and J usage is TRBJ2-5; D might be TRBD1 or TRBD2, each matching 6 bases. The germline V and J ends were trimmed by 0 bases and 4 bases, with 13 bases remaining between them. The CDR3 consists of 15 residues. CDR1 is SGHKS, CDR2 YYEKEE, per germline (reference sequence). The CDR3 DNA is TGTGCCAGCAGCTTGGTATCGGGGGCCGGAGAGACCCAGTACTTC. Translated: CASSLVSGAGETQYF.

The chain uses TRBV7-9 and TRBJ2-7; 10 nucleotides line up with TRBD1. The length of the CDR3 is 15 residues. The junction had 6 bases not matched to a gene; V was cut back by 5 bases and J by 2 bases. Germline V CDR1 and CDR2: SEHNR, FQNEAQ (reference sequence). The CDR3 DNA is TGTGCCAGCAGCCCCGGACAGGGGGATACCTACGAGCAGTACTTC. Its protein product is CASSPGQGDTYEQYF.

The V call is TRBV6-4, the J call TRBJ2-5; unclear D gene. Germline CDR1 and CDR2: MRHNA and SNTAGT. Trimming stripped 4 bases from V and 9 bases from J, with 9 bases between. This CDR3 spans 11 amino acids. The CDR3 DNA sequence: TGTGCCAGCAGTGTCCTCGAGTCCCAGTACTTC. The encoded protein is CASSVLESQYF.

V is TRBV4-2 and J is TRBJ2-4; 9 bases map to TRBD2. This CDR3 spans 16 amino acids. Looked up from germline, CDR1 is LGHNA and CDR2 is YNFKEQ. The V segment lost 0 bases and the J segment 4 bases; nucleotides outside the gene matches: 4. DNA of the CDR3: TGTGCCAGCAGCCAAGATTTAACTAGCGGGAAAAACATTCAGTACTTC. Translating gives CASSQDLTSGKNIQYF.

The CDR3: CASSPGTSWREQYF. The CDR3 bases are TGTGCCAGCAGCCCAGGGACTAGTTGGCGCGAGCAGTACTTC. The rearrangement joins TRBV5-4 to TRBJ2-7; 8 bases agree with TRBD2. Trimming at V came to 4 bases and at J to 6 bases, leaving 9 bases not matched to a gene. Per the germline V gene, CDR1 is SGHNT and CDR2 is YYREEE (reference sequence). The CDR3 consists of 14 residues.

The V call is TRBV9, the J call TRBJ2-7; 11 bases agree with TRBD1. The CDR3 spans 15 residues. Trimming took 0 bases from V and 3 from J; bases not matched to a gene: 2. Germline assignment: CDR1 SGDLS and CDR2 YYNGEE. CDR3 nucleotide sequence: TGTGCCAGCAGCGTAGAAGGGACAGGGGGCTACGAGCAGTACTTC. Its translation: CASSVEGTGGYEQYF.

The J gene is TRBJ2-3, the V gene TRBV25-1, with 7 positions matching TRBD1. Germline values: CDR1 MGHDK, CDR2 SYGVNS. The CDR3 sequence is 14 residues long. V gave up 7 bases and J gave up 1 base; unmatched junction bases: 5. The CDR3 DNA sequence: TGTGCCAGCACCAAGGGGACAGGCACAGATACGCAGTATTTT. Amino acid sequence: CASTKGTGTDTQYF.

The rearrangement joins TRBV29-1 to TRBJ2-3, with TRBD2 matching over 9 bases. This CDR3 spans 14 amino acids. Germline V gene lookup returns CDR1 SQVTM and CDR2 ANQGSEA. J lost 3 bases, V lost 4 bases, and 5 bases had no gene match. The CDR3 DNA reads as TGCAGCGTTGGCGGGGGGGCGAGGACAGATACGCAGTATTTT. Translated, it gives CSVGGGARTDTQYF.